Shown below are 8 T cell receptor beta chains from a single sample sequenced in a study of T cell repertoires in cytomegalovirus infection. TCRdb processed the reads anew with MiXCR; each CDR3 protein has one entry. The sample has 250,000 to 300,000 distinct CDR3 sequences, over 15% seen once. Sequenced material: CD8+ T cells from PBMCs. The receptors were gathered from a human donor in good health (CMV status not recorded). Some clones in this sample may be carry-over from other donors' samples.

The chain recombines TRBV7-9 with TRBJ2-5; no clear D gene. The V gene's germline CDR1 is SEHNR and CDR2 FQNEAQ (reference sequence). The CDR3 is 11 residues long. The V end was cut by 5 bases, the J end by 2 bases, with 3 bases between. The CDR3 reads CASSEQETQYF. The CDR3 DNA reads TGTGCCAGCAGCGAACAAGAGACCCAGTACTTC.

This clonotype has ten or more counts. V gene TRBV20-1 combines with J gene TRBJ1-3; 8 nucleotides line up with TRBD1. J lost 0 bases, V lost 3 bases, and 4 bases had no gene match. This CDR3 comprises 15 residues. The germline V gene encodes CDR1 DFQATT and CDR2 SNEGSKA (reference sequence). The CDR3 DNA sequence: TGCAGTGCTAGGGACAGGGACGACTCTGGAAACACCATATATTTT. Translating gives CSARDRDDSGNTIYF.

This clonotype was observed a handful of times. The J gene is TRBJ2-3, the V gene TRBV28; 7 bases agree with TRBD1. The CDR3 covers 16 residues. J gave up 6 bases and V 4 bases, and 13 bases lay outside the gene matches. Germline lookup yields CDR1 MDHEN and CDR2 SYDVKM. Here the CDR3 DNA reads TGTGCCAGCAGTTGGGGGACAGATGCCTTATCGGATACGCAGTATTTT. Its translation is CASSWGTDALSDTQYF.

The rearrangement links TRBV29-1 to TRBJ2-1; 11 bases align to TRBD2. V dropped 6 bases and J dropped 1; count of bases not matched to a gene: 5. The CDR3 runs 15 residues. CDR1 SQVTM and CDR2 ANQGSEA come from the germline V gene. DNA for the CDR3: TGCAGCGTCCCGACTAGCGGGGTGTCCTACAATGAGCAGTTCTTC. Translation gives CSVPTSGVSYNEQFF.

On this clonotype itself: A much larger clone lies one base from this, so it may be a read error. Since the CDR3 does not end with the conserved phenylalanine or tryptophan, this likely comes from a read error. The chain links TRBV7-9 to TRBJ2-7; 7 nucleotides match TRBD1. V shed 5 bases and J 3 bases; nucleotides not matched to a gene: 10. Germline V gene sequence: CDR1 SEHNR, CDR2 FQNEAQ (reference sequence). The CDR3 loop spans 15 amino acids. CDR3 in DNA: TGTGCCAGCAGCCCCCGGGACAGCGAATTCTACGAGCAGTACTTG. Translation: CASSPRDSEFYEQYL.

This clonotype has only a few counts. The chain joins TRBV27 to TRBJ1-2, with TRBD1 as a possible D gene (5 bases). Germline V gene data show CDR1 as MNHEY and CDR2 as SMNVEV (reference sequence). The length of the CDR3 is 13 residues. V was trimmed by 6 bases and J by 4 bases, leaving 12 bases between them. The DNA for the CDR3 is TGTGCCAGCAGCCCCGGTGGGGGCTATGGCTACACCTTC. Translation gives CASSPGGGYGYTF.

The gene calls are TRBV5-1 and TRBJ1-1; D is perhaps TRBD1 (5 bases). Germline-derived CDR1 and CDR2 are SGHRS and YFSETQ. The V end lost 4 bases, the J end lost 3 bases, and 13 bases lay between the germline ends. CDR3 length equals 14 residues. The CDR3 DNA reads TGCGCCAGCAGCGCGAGATGGGGGGACACTGAAGCTTTCTTT. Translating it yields CASSARWGDTEAFF.

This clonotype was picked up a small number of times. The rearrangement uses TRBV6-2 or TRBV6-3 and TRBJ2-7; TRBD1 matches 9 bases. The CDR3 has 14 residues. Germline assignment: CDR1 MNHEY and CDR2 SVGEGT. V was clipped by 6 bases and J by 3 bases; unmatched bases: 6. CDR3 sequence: CASSNRDRVYEQYF. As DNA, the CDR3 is TGTGCCAGCAGCAACCGGGACAGGGTCTACGAGCAGTACTTC.